This TCR beta chain was sequenced for a study of T-cell memory formation after mild COVID-19. This clonotype was seen ten or more times. No antigen is known for it. TCR alpha and TCR beta cDNA libraries carrying sample barcodes and UMIs came from 5'RACE with constant-segment primers. TCRdb reprocessed the 5' RACE reads via MiXCR and lists one record per CDR3 protein. The sample includes 85,000 to 130,000 distinct CDR3 sequences, 11% seen only once; the top ten take around 40%. The CDR3 runs to 15 residues. Looked up from germline, CDR1 is MNHEY and CDR2 is SVGAGI. Trimming took 2 bases from V and 4 from J; bases not matched to a gene: 0. Points from the study as a whole: In pre-infection memory, a portion of responding clones appeared, which suggested that cross-reactive memory joined. What remained unconfirmed was the SARS-CoV-2 specificity of second-wave clones peaking on day 37. The main location of contracting CD4+ clones was CM and EM, and that of contracting CD8+ clones was EMRA.

The TCR sequence derives from a man between 18 and 29 years old who had mild COVID-19 (a few samples of this study predate the infection). Cell type and time point are not known. Sequencing input: PBMCs or a T cell subset sorted from them (not recorded which). This chain uses TRBV6-5 with TRBJ2-3, with TRBD2 matching 13 bases. The CDR3 sequence is CASSYTSGGADTQYF. CDR3 bases: TGTGCCAGCAGTTACACTAGCGGGGGGGCAGATACGCAGTATTTT.